Described below is a single T cell receptor (beta chain) sequence and its context. Germline CDR1 SGHAT, CDR2 FQNNGV. The CDR3 sequence is 13 residues long. Trimming cost V 0 bases and J 2 bases, with 2 bases left between them. The data derive from a study of T cell changes during pregnancy in multiple sclerosis. Method: immunoSEQ multiplex PCR; TCRdb's copy keeps in-frame clones and lacks some. The top ten hold roughly 2.3% of the sample, which has approximately 100,000 clones, under 95% seen once. This material consisted of peripheral blood, taken after pregnancy. The source is a female donor in good health, enrolled as a control in a pregnancy study. The chain has TRBV11-2 and TRBJ1-3, with no clear D. The CDR3, as DNA: TGTGCCAGCAGCTTAGACACTGGAAACACCATATATTTT. Encoded protein: CASSLDTGNTIYF.